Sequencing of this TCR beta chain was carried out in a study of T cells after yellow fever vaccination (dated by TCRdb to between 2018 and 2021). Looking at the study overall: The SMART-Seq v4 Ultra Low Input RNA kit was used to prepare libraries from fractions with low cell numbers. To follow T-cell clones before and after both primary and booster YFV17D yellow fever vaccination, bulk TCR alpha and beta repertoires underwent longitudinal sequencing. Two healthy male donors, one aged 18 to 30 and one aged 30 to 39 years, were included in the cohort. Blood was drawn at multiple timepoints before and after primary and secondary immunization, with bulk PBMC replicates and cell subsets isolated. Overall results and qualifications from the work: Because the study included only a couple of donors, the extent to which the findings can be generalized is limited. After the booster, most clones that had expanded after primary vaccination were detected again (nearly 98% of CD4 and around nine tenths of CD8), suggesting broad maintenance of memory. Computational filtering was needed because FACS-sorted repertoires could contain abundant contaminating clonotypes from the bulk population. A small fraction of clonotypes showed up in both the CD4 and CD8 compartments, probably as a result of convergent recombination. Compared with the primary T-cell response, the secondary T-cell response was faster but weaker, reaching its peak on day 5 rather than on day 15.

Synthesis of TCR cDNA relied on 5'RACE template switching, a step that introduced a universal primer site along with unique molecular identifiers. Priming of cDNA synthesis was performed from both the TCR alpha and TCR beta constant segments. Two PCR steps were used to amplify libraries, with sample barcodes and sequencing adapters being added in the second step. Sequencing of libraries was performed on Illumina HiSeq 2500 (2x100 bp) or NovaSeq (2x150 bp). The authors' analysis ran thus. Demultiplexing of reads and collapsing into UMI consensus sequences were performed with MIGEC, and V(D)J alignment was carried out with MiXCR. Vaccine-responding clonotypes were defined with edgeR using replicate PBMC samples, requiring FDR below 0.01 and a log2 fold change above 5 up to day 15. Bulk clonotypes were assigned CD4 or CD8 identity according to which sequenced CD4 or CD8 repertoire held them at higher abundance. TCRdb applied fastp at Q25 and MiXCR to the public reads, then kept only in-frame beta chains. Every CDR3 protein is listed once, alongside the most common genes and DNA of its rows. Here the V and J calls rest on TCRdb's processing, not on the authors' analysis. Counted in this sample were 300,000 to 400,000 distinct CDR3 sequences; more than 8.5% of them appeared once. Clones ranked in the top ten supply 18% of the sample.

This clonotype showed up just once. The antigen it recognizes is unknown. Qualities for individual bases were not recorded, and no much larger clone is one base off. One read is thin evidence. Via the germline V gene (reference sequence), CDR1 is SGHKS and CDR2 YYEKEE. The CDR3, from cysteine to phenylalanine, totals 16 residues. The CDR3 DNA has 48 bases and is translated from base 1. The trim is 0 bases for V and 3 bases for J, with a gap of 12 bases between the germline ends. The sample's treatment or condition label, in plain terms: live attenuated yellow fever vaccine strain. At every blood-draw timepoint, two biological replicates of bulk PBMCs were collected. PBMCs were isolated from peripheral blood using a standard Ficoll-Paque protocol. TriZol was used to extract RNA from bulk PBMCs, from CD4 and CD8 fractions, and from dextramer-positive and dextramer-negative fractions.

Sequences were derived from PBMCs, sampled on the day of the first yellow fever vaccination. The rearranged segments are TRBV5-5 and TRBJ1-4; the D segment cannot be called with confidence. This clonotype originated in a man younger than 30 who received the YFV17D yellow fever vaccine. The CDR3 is CASSLGATTANEKLFF. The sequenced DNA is TGTGCCAGCAGCTTGGGAGCGACAACGGCTAATGAAAAACTGTTTTTT.